Included here is one T cell receptor (beta chain) sequence, with context. Trimming took off 0 bases at V and 0 bases at J, with 16 bases between the two ends. CDR1 and CDR2 (germline): SQVTM, ANQGSEA. The CDR3 sequence is 17 residues long. The sample comes from a study of Ad26.COV2.S vaccination and SARS-CoV-2 variants. Study as a whole: The study gave Ad26.COV2.S intramuscularly, once or twice 56 days apart.

The method was immunoSEQ multiplex PCR; TCRdb's version includes in-frame clones alone and lacks a portion of them. The repertoire holds a few hundred thousand clones, roughly 88% seen once, with 3.6% in the top ten. Treatment reported: about 20 received Ad26.COV2.S at low or high dose, single or two shots; several received placebo; per-sample allocation not given. After the first vaccine or placebo injection, samples were drawn on day 63. This rearrangement joins TRBV29-1 to TRBJ2-3; D might be TRBD2 (6 bases). The sequences come from peripheral blood, collected in a trial of Ad26.COV2.S vaccine versus placebo. The receptor was derived from a person aged 18 to 65 who received the Ad26.COV2.S COVID-19 vaccine or a placebo. The CDR3 DNA sequence: TGCAGCGTTGAAGATCAATTCGGGGCGGGGAGCACAGATACGCAGTATTTT. It is translated as CSVEDQFGAGSTDTQYF.